Below, 18 T cell receptor beta chains from the same sample are listed, as sequenced in a study of CD8+ T cells in alopecia areata. Extracted RNA was reverse transcribed, and the resulting cDNA served as sequencing template. Profiling relied on immunoSEQ multiplex PCR, and the TCRdb table lists in-frame clones only, not all of them. Altogether 200,000 to 250,000 clones are present, 35% to 40% being singletons, with the ten largest covering more than 0.4%. Treatment denoted: oral pan-JAK inhibitor, 5-10 mg twice daily. The sequenced sample was CD4+ T cells sorted from blood, obtained around week 30, from a patient treated with tofacitinib. These receptors were taken from a human donor with alopecia areata.

This chain connects TRBV6-6 to TRBJ1-1; TRBD1 aligns across 9 bases. Germline V gene sequence: CDR1 MNHNY, CDR2 SVGAGI (reference sequence). V lost 8 bases and J lost 6; bases outside the gene matches: 7. The CDR3 totals 13 residues. CDR3 sequence: CASRLGQGSEAFF. The CDR3 DNA is TGTGCCAGCCGGTTGGGACAGGGCTCTGAAGCTTTCTTT.

The chain has TRBV7-2 and TRBJ2-7, with D perhaps given as TRBD1 or TRBD2 (5 bases each). The CDR3 spans 14 residues. Germline V gene data show CDR1 as SGHTA and CDR2 as FQGNSA. The V end lost 5 bases, the J end lost 3 bases, and 14 bases lay between the germline ends. The CDR3 sequence is CASSKEGFFYEQYF. CDR3 nucleotide sequence: TGTGCCAGCAGCAAAGAGGGGTTTTTCTACGAGCAGTACTTC.

V and J are TRBV9 and TRBJ2-3; the D is unclear. Trimming took 3 bases from V and 2 from J, leaving 13 bases between them. The CDR3 is made up of 15 amino acids. Looked up from germline, CDR1 is SGDLS and CDR2 is YYNGEE. The CDR3 spells CASSAQVGNTDTQYF. CDR3 nucleotides: TGTGCCAGCAGCGCCCAAGTAGGGAACACAGATACGCAGTATTTT.

The V call is TRBV7-2, the J call TRBJ2-3, with 8 bases fitting TRBD1. V shed 3 bases and J 10 bases; nucleotides not matched to a gene: 9. Germline CDR1 SGHTA, CDR2 FQGNSA. The CDR3 has 14 amino acids. The CDR3 nucleotides read TGTGCCAGCAGCTTTCAGAGTACGACAGGGGCGCAGTATTTT. Encoded protein: CASSFQSTTGAQYF. The whole variable domain, remainder taken from reference TRBV7-2 and TRBJ2-3, is GAGVSQSPSNKVTEKGKDVELRCDPISGHTALYWYRQSLGQGLEFLIYFQGNSAPDKSGLPSDRFSAERTGGSVSTLTIQRTQQEDSAVYLCASSFQSTTGAQYFGPGTRLTVL.

V is TRBV6-4 and J is TRBJ2-2; D remains ambiguous. V was pared by 0 bases and J by 1 base, with 12 bases between. The V gene's germline CDR1 is MRHNA and CDR2 SNTAGT. This CDR3 spans 17 amino acids. This CDR3 is CASSDSYGRGNTGELFF. The CDR3 nucleotides are TGTGCCAGCAGTGACTCGTATGGCCGTGGGAACACCGGGGAGCTGTTTTTT.

V gene TRBV5-1 combines with J gene TRBJ1-2; no firm D call. CDR3 length: 13 amino acids. V lost 6 bases, J lost 4 bases, and 13 bases lay in between. Germline values: CDR1 SGHRS, CDR2 YFSETQ. The CDR3 region has the DNA TGCGCCAGCAAAAGGGATGAGGCCTATGGCTACACCTTC. As protein: CASKRDEAYGYTF.

This rearrangement joins TRBV7-6 to TRBJ2-7; the D gene could be TRBD1 or TRBD2 (5 bases each). CDR3 size: 13 residues. V lost 5 bases, J lost 4 bases, and 12 bases lay in between. Germline CDR1 reads SGHVS; CDR2 reads FNYEAQ. The CDR3 loop reads CASSLGTVYEQYF. The CDR3 region has the DNA TGTGCCAGCAGCCTGGGGACGGTGTACGAGCAGTACTTC.

The chain is built from TRBV29-1 and TRBJ1-5; D ambiguous. Germline CDR1 is SQVTM and CDR2 is ANQGSEA. V was shortened by 0 bases and J by 4 bases, with 7 bases between the two germline ends. CDR3 size: 13 residues. The CDR3 region has the DNA TGCAGCGTTGAAGAAACGGCAAATCAGCCCCAGCATTTT. This translates into CSVEETANQPQHF.

This clone was picked up a small number of times. The chain uses TRBV29-1 and TRBJ2-7, with TRBD2 as a possible D gene (6 bases). Germline V gene lookup returns CDR1 SQVTM and CDR2 ANQGSEA. CDR3 length equals 14 residues. The V and J ends lost 5 bases and 0 bases respectively, with 14 bases between them. The CDR3, as DNA: TGCAGCGTTCTAATTAGGGGAGGCTCCTACGAGCAGTACTTC. Its translation: CSVLIRGGSYEQYF.

A few counts support this clone. The V and J genes are TRBV29-1 and TRBJ1-1; D is uncertain. Trimming took 6 bases from V and 3 from J, leaving 17 bases between them. The germline CDR1 and CDR2 sequences are SQVTM and ANQGSEA. The CDR3 extends over 14 amino acids. The CDR3 DNA is TGCAGCGTAAATCACCGAGGCGGGGACACTGAAGCTTTCTTT. Protein sequence: CSVNHRGGDTEAFF.

The rearrangement joins TRBV4-1 to TRBJ2-5; D gene ambiguous. The germline V and J ends were trimmed by 1 base and 4 bases, with 4 bases remaining between them. In germline, CDR1 is MGHRA, CDR2 YSYEKL. The CDR3 has 12 residues. The CDR3 loop reads CASSQGRETQYF. The CDR3 region has the DNA TGCGCCAGCAGCCAAGGTAGAGAGACCCAGTACTTC.

The gene calls are TRBV6-4 and TRBJ1-1; no clear D. This CDR3 spans 16 amino acids. Germline CDR1 MRHNA, CDR2 SNTAGT. The V and J ends lost 3 bases and 3 bases respectively, with 17 bases between them. The CDR3 region is CASSEGRPGRYTEAFF. The CDR3, as DNA: TGTGCCAGCAGTGAAGGACGCCCAGGTCGGTACACTGAAGCTTTCTTT.

The chain carries TRBV5-6 and TRBJ2-7, with D perhaps matching TRBD1 (6 bases). Germline V gene lookup returns CDR1 SGHDT and CDR2 YYEEEE. The ends were cut back, 5 bases at V and 3 bases at J, with 15 bases in the middle. This CDR3 is built from 14 residues. CDR3 residues: CASRKSGQSYEQYF. The DNA of the CDR3 is TGTGCCAGCAGGAAATCCGGACAGAGCTACGAGCAGTACTTC.

This clone was detected a few times. This chain links TRBV28 with TRBJ1-2; tentatively, D is TRBD1 (5 bases). Germline CDR1 and CDR2: MDHEN and SYDVKM. Trimming cost V 0 bases and J 2 bases, with 13 bases left between them. This CDR3 is built from 16 residues. In DNA form, the CDR3 reads TGTGCCAGCAGTTTATGGGACACACGAATGAACTATGGCTACACCTTC. It encodes CASSLWDTRMNYGYTF.

The chain uses TRBV13 and TRBJ1-5; D gene unclear. The CDR3 runs to 12 residues. Germline CDR1 and CDR2: PRHDT and FYEKMQ (reference sequence). V gave up 5 bases and J gave up 5 bases, with 7 bases separating them. The CDR3 loop reads CASSSRDQPQHF. The DNA of the CDR3 is TGTGCCAGCAGCAGCAGAGATCAGCCCCAGCATTTT.

J is TRBJ2-7 and V is TRBV5-1, with 8 bases fitting TRBD1. The V gene end was trimmed by 3 bases and the J gene end by 3 bases; junction bases not matched to a gene: 8. Germline assignment: CDR1 SGHRS and CDR2 YFSETQ. This CDR3 comprises 15 residues. The DNA of the CDR3 is TGCGCCAGCAGCTACTTCGACAGGGGAGGCTACGAGCAGTACTTC. This gives the protein CASSYFDRGGYEQYF.

This clone showed up just a few times. The chain links TRBV29-1 to TRBJ2-1; D may be TRBD2 (7 bases). Trimming took off 7 bases at V and 7 bases at J, with 17 bases between the two ends. This CDR3 contains 13 residues. The V gene's germline CDR1 is SQVTM and CDR2 ANQGSEA. CDR3 amino acids: CSAFPGGGNEQFF. CDR3 DNA sequence: TGCAGCGCCTTCCCGGGGGGCGGGAATGAGCAGTTCTTC.

The rearrangement uses TRBV5-1 and TRBJ1-5; no clear D gene. The ends were cut back, 1 base at V and 5 bases at J, with 10 bases in the middle. The CDR3 is made up of 14 amino acids. The germline V gene encodes CDR1 SGHRS and CDR2 YFSETQ. CDR3 nucleotides: TGCGCCAGCAGCTTGTTCGGGCCGGATCAGCCCCAGCATTTT. Translating gives CASSLFGPDQPQHF.